The clone carrying this TCR beta chain has just a few counts. Antigen: not known. TCRdb passed the 5' RACE reads through MiXCR, listing each CDR3 protein once. The sample contains around 470,000 distinct CDR3 sequences, 11% to 15% of which appear only once. This sample is drawn from a study of identical twins. Study-level results: Whereas memory repertoires showed no such difference, abundant cord blood beta clonotypes carried fewer insertions.

The germline V gene encodes CDR1 MNHNS and CDR2 SASEGT. This CDR3 has 14 amino acids. Trimming took 6 bases from V and 7 from J; bases not matched to a gene: 4. These data were likewise used in another study, on yellow fever vaccine responses in identical twins.

The V gene is TRBV6-1, the J gene TRBJ1-6; 9 positions match TRBD1. The specimen sequenced was CD4+ T cells sorted from blood. The TCR originated in a woman aged 18-35 years in good health. The CDR3: CASRRDRDNSPLHF. The CDR3 nucleotides read TGTGCCAGCAGAAGGGACAGGGACAATTCACCCCTCCACTTT.